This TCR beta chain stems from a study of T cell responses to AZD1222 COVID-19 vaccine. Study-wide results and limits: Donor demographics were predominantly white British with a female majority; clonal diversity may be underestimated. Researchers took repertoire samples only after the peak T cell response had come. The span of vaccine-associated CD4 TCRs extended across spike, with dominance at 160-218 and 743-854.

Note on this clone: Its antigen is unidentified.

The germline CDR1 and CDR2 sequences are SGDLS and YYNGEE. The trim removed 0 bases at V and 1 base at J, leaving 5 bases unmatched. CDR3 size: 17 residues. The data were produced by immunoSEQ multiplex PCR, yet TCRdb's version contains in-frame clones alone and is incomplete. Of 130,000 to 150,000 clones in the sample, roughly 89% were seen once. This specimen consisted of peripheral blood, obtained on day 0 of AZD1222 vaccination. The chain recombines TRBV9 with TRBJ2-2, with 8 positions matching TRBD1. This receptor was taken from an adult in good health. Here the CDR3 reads CASSVGPGQGNTGELFF. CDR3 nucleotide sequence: TGTGCCAGCAGCGTAGGACCTGGACAGGGGAACACCGGGGAGCTGTTTTTT.